The sample holds a few counts of the clone carrying this T cell receptor beta chain. What it recognizes is unknown. The data belong to a study of T-cell memory formation after mild COVID-19. Study overall: In these data, TCR clusters were largely donor specific. Study-level points and caveats: Chiefly within CM and EM were the contracting CD4+ clones; CD8+ ones were within EMRA. Clones contracting across day 15 to 85 had a balanced CD4/CD8 profile; later expanding clones leaned CD4+. Cross-reactive memory apparently joined, as some responding clones appeared in pre-infection memory.

The CDR3 runs to 14 residues. Trimming at V came to 2 bases and at J to 7 bases, leaving 5 bases not matched to a gene. CDR1 is MNHEY, CDR2 SMNVEV, per germline (reference sequence). TCRdb processed the 5' RACE reads anew with MiXCR; each CDR3 protein has one entry. The table has about 13,000 distinct CDR3 sequences, 15% to 20% seen once; the top ten hold roughly 50%. This sequence joins TRBV27 and TRBJ1-2; TRBD1 matches 9 bases. Sequencing input: PBMCs or a T cell subset sorted from them (not recorded which). This receptor was identified in a man aged 18 to 30 who had mild COVID-19 (a few samples of this study predate the infection). Cell type and time point are not known. The chain's CDR3 is CASSLDRGWSGYTF. In nucleotides, the CDR3 is TGTGCCAGCAGTTTAGACAGGGGGTGGTCTGGCTACACCTTC.